This TCR beta chain was sequenced in a study of molecular identifiers for immune sequencing clone quantification. Study observations and caveats: Clones that had above 20 RNA copies took up over 99% of effector molecules but under 1% in naive cells. Clone sizes could be underestimated for highly expanded clones when identical TCR molecules share a barcode.

Using its own MiXCR run on the PCR reads, TCRdb lists one record per CDR3 protein. The profile shows some 650,000 distinct CDR3 sequences, 15% to 20% of them singletons. This CDR3 comprises 11 residues. This clonotype was seen more than once but under ten times. Antigen: not known. This could be a read error, since a much larger clone is one nucleotide away. The sample comprised naive CD8+ T cells from blood, with Jurkat cell RNA spiked in. The sample's subset: FACS-sorted CD8+CD4-CCR7+CD45RA+ naive T cells. The source of this sequence is a human donor in good health. Some libraries in this study had Jurkat cell RNA spiked in. This sequence joins TRBV12-3 or TRBV12-4 and TRBJ2-4; perhaps TRBD1 as D (5 bases). Here the CDR3 reads CASSSEDIQHF. CDR3 DNA sequence: TGTGCCAGCAGTTCCGAGGACATTCAGCACTTC.